Listed below are T cell receptor beta chains from one sample, sequenced in a study of blood T cell repertoires in COVID-19. The assay was immunoSEQ multiplex PCR, and TCRdb's table has in-frame clones only and misses some. Among roughly 41,000 clones listed, roughly 88% were seen once. The sequenced material came from peripheral blood. All receptors come from a man aged 55 to 70 with active COVID-19. Both conserved end residues are part of each CDR3.

CDR3	V	J
CASSFDNNEQFF	TRBV7-3	TRBJ2-1
CASSLSGGNTEAFF	TRBV7-3	TRBJ1-1
CASSGAFGTSGNEQYF	TRBV5-1	TRBJ2-7
CSVESRISSKNTGELFF	TRBV29-1	TRBJ2-2
CASSRLSGRNEQFF	TRBV6-5	TRBJ2-1
CASSPNGQDFYGYTF	TRBV5-1	TRBJ1-2
CASSQGRLGNEQFF	TRBV3-1/TRBV3-2	TRBJ2-1
CASTEGTAQETQYF	TRBV2	TRBJ2-5
CASSQDRFWQDEQYF	TRBV3-1/TRBV3-2	TRBJ2-7
CASSGLAGLNTGELFF	TRBV2	TRBJ2-2
CASSSLGAGQETQYF	TRBV11-2	TRBJ2-5
CAWAYTGGFTEAFF	TRBV30	TRBJ1-1
CAWNTGQGAYEAFF	TRBV30	TRBJ1-1
CASSWAGAGAVAGELFF	TRBV6-2/TRBV6-3	TRBJ2-2
CASSPTGLGEETQYF	TRBV19	TRBJ2-5
CASSDVAGGYEQYF	TRBV10-2	TRBJ2-7
CASSDSRAPSYEQYF	TRBV6-1	TRBJ2-7
CAISPGLGHEQYF	TRBV10-3	TRBJ2-7
CASSESMGAQETQYF	TRBV2	TRBJ2-5
CASSPGWTEAFF	TRBV12-3/TRBV12-4	TRBJ1-1
CASSWSGQLGTEAFF	TRBV7-2	TRBJ1-1
CASSQETGYEQYF	TRBV3-1/TRBV3-2	TRBJ2-7
CASSVDWGAGNTIYF	TRBV9	TRBJ1-3
CASSGILADGTDTQYF	TRBV6-1	TRBJ2-3
CASSGTGTGSYGYTF	TRBV5-5	TRBJ1-2
CARHDWTEARGSPSTDTQYF	TRBV28	TRBJ2-3
CSVVAGGYEQYF	TRBV29-1	TRBJ2-7
CASSGAGPNQPQHF	TRBV2	TRBJ1-5
CASSLGQGSGNTIYF	TRBV7-2	TRBJ1-3